The clone carrying this T cell receptor (beta chain) showed up just a few times. Its antigen is undetermined. The data derive from a study of blood T cells in healthy people across ages. Overall study findings and caveats: Estimates of total diversity, which came from one million sequenced T cells, were considered to be underestimates.

A sample-barcoded 5' primer and a J-beta primer mix were used in a second PCR of roughly 7 to 12 cycles. A template-switch adaptor with 12 random nucleotides tagged each cDNA molecule. MiXCR, run by TCRdb on the 5' RACE reads, gives a single entry per CDR3 protein. The table records roughly 1,500,000 distinct CDR3 sequences, 30% to 35% of them present only once. The CDR3 is made up of 15 amino acids. The V and J ends lost 5 bases and 3 bases respectively, with 17 bases between them. The germline V gene encodes CDR1 MNHEY and CDR2 SMNVEV (reference sequence). For every donor, a draw yielded around 10 milliliters of peripheral blood. Per sample, extraction of total RNA gave at least 5.5 micrograms in every case.

The TCR originated in a woman between 25 and 40 years old in good health. The sequenced sample consisted of blood. J is TRBJ2-7 and V is TRBV27, with D possibly being TRBD2 (6 bases). The CDR3 DNA follows: TGTGCCAGCAGTCCCCGGGTAGCGGACCTCTACGAGCAGTACTTC. It is translated as CASSPRVADLYEQYF.